This is a list of T cell receptor beta chains from one sample in a study of blood T cells in healthy people across ages. In TCRdb, the 5' RACE reads were re-called with MiXCR into one record per CDR3 protein. The repertoire holds some 760,000 distinct CDR3 sequences, with around 25% as singletons. This same sample was also part of a study on T cells of mothers and their children.

The material sequenced was blood. All receptors derive from a boy between 10 and 17 years old in good health. CDR3s include the opening cysteine and the closing phenylalanine or tryptophan. The D gene is left open where the match is weak. Clone size is given for some rows only: seen once, a few or many times, or a class if the clone is expanded.

abundance	j_gene	v_gene	d_gene	CDR3nt	CDR3aa
NA	TRBJ2-1	TRBV20-1	TRBD2	TGCAGTGCTAGCATGGGACTAGCGGGAGCGGATGAGCAGTTCTTC	CSASMGLAGADEQFF
few	TRBJ2-7	TRBV4-1	NA	TGCGCCAGCAGCCAAGCTAAGGCTAACTACGAGCAGTACTTC	CASSQAKANYEQYF
NA	TRBJ2-5	TRBV7-9	NA	TGTGCCAGCAGCTTAGAGGGGCTAGCTCGGGAGACCCAGTACTTC	CASSLEGLARETQYF
NA	TRBJ2-3	TRBV29-1	NA	TGCAGCGTTGAAGTAGGAGGGCAGAGCACAGATACGCAGTATTTT	CSVEVGGQSTDTQYF
few	TRBJ2-7	TRBV21-1	NA	TGTGCCAGCAGCAAATACGGGCCTAGCGGCTCCTACGAGCAGTACTTC	CASSKYGPSGSYEQYF
NA	TRBJ1-4	TRBV20-1	NA	TGCAGTGCTAGAGATTCTTGGCAGCCTAATGAAAAACTGTTTTTT	CSARDSWQPNEKLFF
few	TRBJ2-7	TRBV28	NA	TGTGCCAGCAGCCCCGGAAGGGTGTACGAGCAGTACTTC	CASSPGRVYEQYF
few	TRBJ2-1	TRBV14	NA	TGTGCCAGCAGCCAAGATAGAGGCTGGGAAGTGGCGAATGAGCAGTTCTTC	CASSQDRGWEVANEQFF
NA	TRBJ2-1	TRBV2	TRBD2	TGTGCCAGCAGTGAAGCGCAAGTAGCGGGAGAGCAGTTCTTC	CASSEAQVAGEQFF
NA	TRBJ2-3	TRBV14	NA	TGTGCCAGCAGCCAAGATCCCCGGACAGATACGCAGTATTTT	CASSQDPRTDTQYF
few	TRBJ2-2	TRBV7-6	TRBD1	TGTGCCAGCAGCACCGACAGGGGGCGCGGGTACACCGGGGAGCTGTTTTTT	CASSTDRGRGYTGELFF
few	TRBJ1-5	TRBV28	NA	TGTGCCAGCAGAGCACCGGATCCGGACAGTTATCAGCCCCAGCATTTT	CASRAPDPDSYQPQHF
once	TRBJ2-5	TRBV12-3/TRBV12-4	NA	TGTGCCAGCAGTTTGTCCCTCCCGGCCTTTCAAGAGACCCAGTACTTC	CASSLSLPAFQETQYF
NA	TRBJ1-6	TRBV2	TRBD1	TGTGCCAGCAGTGAAGGCCCATACAGGGGTTTTGGAGAATCACCCCTCCACTTT	CASSEGPYRGFGESPLHF
few	TRBJ2-5	TRBV2	NA	TGTGCCAGCAGTCCCCCGAGGTGGCGGGTCGAAGAGACCCAGTACTTC	CASSPPRWRVEETQYF
NA	TRBJ1-1	TRBV6-5	TRBD1	TGTGCCAGCAGTTACTCCCGGGACAGGGCAAACTCTGAAGCTTTCTTT	CASSYSRDRANSEAFF
few	TRBJ1-4	TRBV11-2	NA	TGTGCCAGCACTCAGACATACGCCCCTGAAAAACTGTTTTTT	CASTQTYAPEKLFF
few	TRBJ2-3	TRBV20-1	NA	TGCAGTGCTAGAGTCCCGGGCAGGGGATCGAGGGGGACGCAGTATTTT	CSARVPGRGSRGTQYF
few	TRBJ2-1	TRBV7-3	TRBD2	TGTGCCAGCAGCTTAACTAGCGGGGTGTTCTATGAGCAGTTCTTC	CASSLTSGVFYEQFF
few	TRBJ2-5	TRBV18	NA	TGTGCCAGCTCACCACCCATAGGAGAGACCCAGTACTTC	CASSPPIGETQYF
few	TRBJ2-7	TRBV5-1	TRBD1	TGCGCCAGCAGCGGGGACAGGGGAGGTTTTTACGAGCAGTACTTC	CASSGDRGGFYEQYF
few	TRBJ2-5	TRBV20-1	NA	TGCAGTGCTAGGGACCAGCGCTCCGGGCAAGAGACCCAGTACTTC	CSARDQRSGQETQYF
few	TRBJ2-5	TRBV6-2/TRBV6-3	NA	TGTGCCAGCAGTTACGGTGTTAGCGTGAGCGAGACCCAGTACTTC	CASSYGVSVSETQYF
NA	TRBJ2-5	TRBV9	TRBD2	TGTGCCAGCAGCGGAAGGAAGCGGGAGCTTAAGACCCAGTACTTC	CASSGRKRELKTQYF
NA	TRBJ1-5	TRBV9	NA	TGTGCCAGCAGCCCCGGGGATGGGCCCCAGCATTTT	CASSPGDGPQHF
few	TRBJ2-3	TRBV27	NA	TGTGCCAGCAATCCGGGACTCAGGGGCGCAGATACGCAGTATTTT	CASNPGLRGADTQYF
NA	TRBJ1-1	TRBV29-1	TRBD1	TGCAGCGTTGCCCAGGGGGCGTCCACTGAAGCTTTCTTT	CSVAQGASTEAFF
few	TRBJ2-7	TRBV5-1	TRBD2	TGCGCCAGCAGCTTGAGGCGGGAGGGCCGCTACGAGCAGTACTTC	CASSLRREGRYEQYF
NA	TRBJ2-1	TRBV29-1	NA	TGCAGCGTAGAGACGGGGCAGGCGAGAGCCAATGAGCAGTTCTTC	CSVETGQARANEQFF
few	TRBJ2-7	TRBV5-1	TRBD1	TGCGCCAGCAGCTGGGCCGGGACAGGGGATTTGGTCGAGCAGTACTTC	CASSWAGTGDLVEQYF
few	TRBJ2-5	TRBV7-2	NA	TGTGCCAGCAGCCCCACAGGGTACCAGAGATCCCAGTACTTC	CASSPTGYQRSQYF
few	TRBJ2-5	TRBV5-1	NA	TGCGCCAGCAGCAAAGACAACCCGGGCGAGACCCAGTACTTC	CASSKDNPGETQYF
NA	TRBJ2-5	TRBV13	NA	TGTGCCAGCAGCGACTCGACAGTTTACCAAGAGACCCAGTACTTC	CASSDSTVYQETQYF
NA	TRBJ2-5	TRBV10-3	NA	TGTGCCATCAGTGAGTCTGGGAGAGAGACCCAGTACTTC	CAISESGRETQYF
NA	TRBJ1-6	TRBV7-2	NA	TGTGCCAGCAGGGAGCAGAGCCAGGTTAATTCACCCCTCCACTTT	CASREQSQVNSPLHF
few	TRBJ2-7	TRBV10-3	TRBD2	TGTGCCATCAAACTTAGCGGGGGGACATCCTACGAGCAGTACTTC	CAIKLSGGTSYEQYF
once	TRBJ2-2	TRBV15	NA	TGTGCCACCAGCCCCCGGCGGGACAACCACGGGGAGCTGTTTTTT	CATSPRRDNHGELFF
NA	TRBJ2-7	TRBV7-3	NA	TGTGCCAGCAGCTTAGACGCTGGGAGGATCTACGAGCAGTACTTC	CASSLDAGRIYEQYF
few	TRBJ1-2	TRBV5-5	NA	TGTGCCAGCAGCTTGGACGCCAGGGCATATGGCTACACCTTC	CASSLDARAYGYTF
NA	TRBJ1-3	TRBV27	NA	TGTGCCAGCAGCCGTCGGCCAGCGGGAAACACCATATATTTT	CASSRRPAGNTIYF
few	TRBJ2-1	TRBV27	NA	TGTGCCAGCAGTTTCTACAGGGAAGGCTACAATGAGCAGTTCTTC	CASSFYREGYNEQFF
NA	TRBJ1-2	TRBV2	TRBD1	TGTGCCAGCAGCCAGACGGACACAGGGGTGGGTGGCTACACCTTC	CASSQTDTGVGGYTF
few	TRBJ2-5	TRBV29-1	NA	TGCAGCGTCATCGTCGCGGAGACCCAGTACTTC	CSVIVAETQYF
NA	TRBJ1-4	TRBV7-2	NA	TGTGCCAGCAGCTCGACAGGCGTGGCCGGTGAAAAACTGTTTTTT	CASSSTGVAGEKLFF
few	TRBJ2-2	TRBV7-8	NA	TGTGCCAGCAGCTTAGAAGGATGGAGTAGACCCGGGGAGCTGTTTTTT	CASSLEGWSRPGELFF
NA	TRBJ2-5	TRBV4-1	TRBD2	TGCGCCAGCAGCCAAGACGGGACTAGCATGGAGACCCAGTACTTC	CASSQDGTSMETQYF
few	TRBJ1-4	TRBV6-2/TRBV6-3	NA	TGTGCCAGCAGTTACCCCCCGGGGGGAGGAACTAATGAAAAACTGTTTTTT	CASSYPPGGGTNEKLFF
NA	TRBJ1-1	TRBV20-1	TRBD1	TGCAGTGCTAGGCCGGGACAGGGGCTTGGTGAAGCTTTCTTT	CSARPGQGLGEAFF
few	TRBJ2-1	TRBV20-1	TRBD2	TGCAGTGCTAGAGGGACTAGCGGCTACAATGAGCAGTTCTTC	CSARGTSGYNEQFF
few	TRBJ1-1	TRBV6-6	NA	TGTGCCAGCAGGGTCACAGGGAGCACTGAAGCTTTCTTT	CASRVTGSTEAFF
NA	TRBJ2-5	TRBV29-1	NA	TGCAGCGTTGCCGGGAACAACCAAGAGACCCAGTACTTC	CSVAGNNQETQYF
NA	TRBJ2-5	TRBV3-1	NA	TGTGCCAGCAGCGAAGGAGCGGAGGAGACCCAGTACTTC	CASSEGAEETQYF
NA	TRBJ2-2	TRBV7-9	TRBD1	TGTGCCAGCAGCGCAATGACAGGGGGCACCGGGGAGCTGTTTTTT	CASSAMTGGTGELFF
NA	TRBJ2-1	TRBV21-1	NA	TGTGCCAGCAGCAACCGACGGGCCCCCGGATCCAACGAGCAGTTCTTC	CASSNRRAPGSNEQFF
many	TRBJ2-3	TRBV7-2	NA	TGTGCCAGCAGCTTAGGGGGAGAAGTTAGGAGGGGCAGAGATACGCAGTATTTT	CASSLGGEVRRGRDTQYF
NA	TRBJ1-4	TRBV7-9	TRBD1	TGTGCCAGCAGCTGGATATCCGGGACAGGGGGTGAAAAACTGTTTTTT	CASSWISGTGGEKLFF
NA	TRBJ2-5	TRBV2	NA	TGTGCCAGCAGGGCGGGACCGAGCGGTTGGGGGACCCAGTACTTC	CASRAGPSGWGTQYF
few	TRBJ2-7	TRBV4-1	NA	TGCGCCAGCAGCCAACAGGGTTACTACGAGCAGTACTTC	CASSQQGYYEQYF
few	TRBJ2-2	TRBV7-3	NA	TGTGCCAGCAGCTCCACCGTTACCGGGGAGCTGTTTTTT	CASSSTVTGELFF
NA	TRBJ2-5	TRBV5-5	NA	TGTGCCAGCACCCCATATTTCGAAATCCAAGAGACCCAGTACTTC	CASTPYFEIQETQYF